The following is a T cell receptor beta chain sequence with its context. Antigen: not known. These data come from a study of response to subunit inactivated influenza vaccine. Whole-study results and caveats: New T cells are recruited in small numbers by each seasonal influenza vaccination, according to the authors' suggestion.

Via MiXCR, TCRdb re-called the RT-PCR reads, giving one row per CDR3 protein. In the table there are about 650,000 distinct CDR3 sequences, around 15% of which are singletons. Trimming cost V 3 bases and J 4 bases; bases outside gene matches: 6. The V gene's germline CDR1 is KGHDR and CDR2 SFDVKD. The length of the CDR3 is 17 residues. The specimen was PBMCs from blood, collected 14 days before vaccination. The source of this sequence is a man in his fifties who received an inactivated influenza vaccine. The V and J genes are TRBV24-1 and TRBJ2-3; 13 bases line up with TRBD2. CDR3 sequence: CATSDAGTSGVADTQYF. CDR3 DNA sequence: TGTGCCACCAGTGATGCCGGGACTAGCGGGGTAGCAGATACGCAGTATTTT.